This paragraph covers one T cell receptor (beta chain) sequence. Its antigen is unknown. These data come from a study of cytomegalovirus exposure and HLA in healthy donors. General observations from the study: Beyond CMV serostatus, there was no information to go on about immune exposure. In an earlier analysis, in some 600 donors, most V segments appeared productive either ~87% or ~30% of the time.

Use of 60 Vbeta and 13 Jbeta primers characterized the PCR. Data came from immunoSEQ multiplex PCR; TCRdb stores just in-frame clones and leaves some out. This table has some 120,000 clones, 80% appearing once. The CDR3 runs to 14 residues. Germline trimming cut 6 bases from V and 6 bases from J; bases unmatched to any gene: 11. Germline values: CDR1 KGHSH, CDR2 LQKENI. The J gene is TRBJ2-7, the V gene TRBV18; TRBD2 agrees at 7 bases. The specimen was PBMCs. This clonotype was obtained from a human donor in good health. Here the CDR3 reads CASSPGRGVGEQYF. CDR3 DNA: TGTGCCAGCTCTCCCGGCCGGGGGGTGGGCGAGCAGTACTTC.